The 13 T cell receptor beta chains listed next were all sequenced from one sample in a study of shared clonotypes between healthy human individuals. Assay used: immunoSEQ multiplex PCR; TCRdb lists only in-frame clones, some missing. The sample carries some 1,600,000 clones, 95% to 99% recorded once. The specimen was naive CD4+ T cells sorted from blood. Subset indicated: CD45RA+ positively selected. The source is a man aged 25 to 40 in good health.

The V and J genes are TRBV6-5 and TRBJ1-2, with D possibly TRBD1 on 5 matching bases. V was clipped by 6 bases and J by 4 bases, with 12 bases between them. CDR1 is MNHEY, CDR2 SVGAGI, per germline. The CDR3 is made up of 13 amino acids. The DNA of the CDR3 is TGTGCCAGCAGAGGTACAGGTTTCTATGGCTACACCTTC. It is translated as CASRGTGFYGYTF.

The chain joins TRBV10-1 to TRBJ1-2; weak D call: TRBD1 (5 bases). V lost 5 bases to trimming and J lost 2 bases, with 9 bases between them. Germline assignment: CDR1 WNHNN and CDR2 SYGVQD (reference sequence). The CDR3 spans 13 residues. CDR3 DNA sequence: TGCGCCAGCAGTCGGGACGGGAACTATGGCTACACCTTC. Its translation is CASSRDGNYGYTF.

The chain links TRBV5-6 to TRBJ2-7, with 8 bases identical to TRBD1. The CDR3 contains 14 residues. V gave up 4 bases and J gave up 6 bases; unmatched junction bases: 9. The germline V gene has CDR1 SGHDT and CDR2 YYEEEE. The CDR3 protein is CASSHDRGLGEQYF. The CDR3 nucleotides are TGTGCCAGCAGCCATGACAGGGGTCTTGGCGAGCAGTACTTC. The full variable domain, completed using reference TRBV5-6 and TRBJ2-7, is DAGVTQSPTHLIKTRGQQVTLRCSPKSGHDTVSWYQQALGQGPQFIFQYYEEEERQRGNFPDRFSGHQFPNYSSELNVNALLLGDSALYLCASSHDRGLGEQYFGPGTRLTVT.

The rearrangement joins TRBV2 to TRBJ2-1; D tentatively fits TRBD1 or TRBD2 (5 bases each). V was trimmed by 6 bases and J by 10 bases, leaving 19 bases between them. Germline V lookup: CDR1 SNHLY, CDR2 FYNNEI. The CDR3 totals 14 residues. The CDR3 is CASRDQGPSVEQFF. The DNA for the CDR3 is TGTGCCAGCAGAGACCAGGGACCCTCCGTGGAGCAGTTCTTC.

This sequence joins TRBV7-9 and TRBJ1-4; D ambiguous. V lost 2 bases, J lost 0 bases, and 10 bases lay in between. Per germline, CDR1 SEHNR and CDR2 FQNEAQ (reference sequence). This CDR3 is 16 amino acids long. The CDR3 bases are TGTGCCAGCAGCTTATTTCGGAGAGCAACTAATGAAAAACTGTTTTTT. Translation gives CASSLFRRATNEKLFF. Full variable domain (remainder filled in from reference TRBV7-9 and TRBJ1-4): DTGVSQNPRHKITKRGQNVTFRCDPISEHNRLYWYRQTLGQGPEFLTYFQNEAQLEKSRLLSDRFSAERPKGSFSTLEIQRTEQGDSAMYLCASSLFRRATNEKLFFGSGTQLSVL.

This chain links TRBV11-2 with TRBJ1-1; D is unclear. V shed 3 bases and J shed 4 bases, with 12 bases lying between them. The CDR3 is made up of 14 amino acids. Looked up from germline, CDR1 is SGHAT and CDR2 is FQNNGV. CDR3 DNA: TGTGCCAGCAGCTTCATCATGGGAGGCACTGAAGCTTTCTTT. It translates to CASSFIMGGTEAFF.

The chain recombines TRBV9 with TRBJ1-2; TRBD1 matches at 8 bases. The length of the CDR3 is 14 residues. Per the germline V gene, CDR1 is SGDLS and CDR2 is YYNGEE. After removal of 3 bases from V and 5 bases from J, the junction contained 6 bases not matched to a gene. The CDR3 region is CASSGRGRRYGYTF. As DNA, the CDR3 is TGTGCCAGCAGCGGCAGGGGGCGCAGGTATGGCTACACCTTC.

The chain couples TRBV28 to TRBJ1-2; unclear D gene. The length of the CDR3 is 14 residues. CDR1 MDHEN and CDR2 SYDVKM come from the germline V gene. Trimming took off 4 bases at V and 3 bases at J, with 12 bases between the two ends. The CDR3 reads CASSSPPLDYGYTF. The CDR3 DNA sequence: TGTGCCAGCAGTTCCCCTCCCTTGGACTATGGCTACACCTTC.

The chain has TRBV10-1 and TRBJ1-5; D not certain. The germline V gene has CDR1 WNHNN and CDR2 SYGVQD (reference sequence). The CDR3 sequence is 15 residues long. V lost 7 bases, J lost 2 bases, and 15 bases lay in between. CDR3 bases: TGCGCCAGCACCTGCCCTAGGGTCGGCAATCAGCCCCAGCATTTT. Translated: CASTCPRVGNQPQHF.

This chain uses TRBV30 with TRBJ2-1, with D tentatively TRBD2 (6 bases). The CDR3 contains 12 residues. Per the germline V gene, CDR1 is GTSNPN and CDR2 is SVGIG (reference sequence). V was trimmed by 1 base and J by 6 bases, leaving 7 bases between them. The CDR3: CAWSGGTNEQFF. Written as DNA, the CDR3 is TGTGCCTGGAGTGGCGGGACCAATGAGCAGTTCTTC.

The rearrangement uses TRBV7-9 and TRBJ2-7; 8 bases are a match to TRBD1. With 5 bases clipped from V and 3 bases from J, the junction kept 6 bases outside the gene matches. The CDR3 length is 14 residues. From germline, CDR1 is SEHNR and CDR2 FQNEAQ (reference sequence). The CDR3 protein is CASSPYGQGYEQYF. The CDR3 DNA reads TGTGCCAGCAGCCCATATGGACAGGGCTACGAGCAGTACTTC.

The chain employs TRBV2 and TRBJ1-1, with no clear D. The CDR3 extends over 13 amino acids. Per the germline V gene, CDR1 is SNHLY and CDR2 is FYNNEI. Trimming removed 5 bases from V and 0 bases from J, with 7 bases in between. In DNA form, the CDR3 reads TGTGCCAGCAGTCTGGACCTGAACACTGAAGCTTTCTTT. This translates into CASSLDLNTEAFF.

V usage is TRBV30 and J usage is TRBJ2-7; TRBD1 aligns across 8 bases. The CDR3 spans 14 residues. Germline trimming cut 7 bases from V and 3 bases from J; bases unmatched to any gene: 11. Germline assignment: CDR1 GTSNPN and CDR2 SVGIG (reference sequence). CDR3 sequence: CALSPGTGFYEQYF. Written as DNA, the CDR3 is TGTGCCTTATCACCCGGGACAGGATTCTACGAGCAGTACTTC. Full variable domain (missing parts from reference TRBV30 and TRBJ2-7): SQTIHQWPATLVQPVGSPLSLECTVEGTSNPNLYWYRQAAGRGLQLLFYSVGIGQISSEVPQNLSASRPQDRQFILSSKKLLLSDSGFYLCALSPGTGFYEQYFGPGTRLTVT.